The 23 T cell receptor beta chains presented below share a single source sample, sequenced in a study of blood T cell repertoires in COVID-19. Profiled with immunoSEQ multiplex PCR; TCRdb holds only in-frame clones, not every one. Here the sample spans approximately 220,000 clones, 70% to 90% being singletons. The source material was peripheral blood. The receptor set was obtained from a middle-aged man with acute or convalescent COVID-19.

This chain's CDR3 is CASSPPGQGENTEAFF. In DNA, the CDR3 is TGTGCCAGTAGTCCACCGGGACAGGGGGAGAACACTGAAGCTTTCTTT. The chain has TRBV19 and TRBJ1-1, with 11 bases lining up with TRBD1. CDR1 is LNHDA, CDR2 SQIVND, per germline (reference sequence). The CDR3 is made up of 16 amino acids. Trimming at V came to 5 bases and at J to 1 base, leaving 6 bases not matched to a gene.

The rearrangement uses TRBV18 and TRBJ1-1; D remains ambiguous. There are 13 residues in the CDR3. The V gene lost 1 base and the J gene lost 5 bases, with 8 bases spanning the gap. CDR1 is KGHSH and CDR2 is LQKENI in the germline V gene. DNA for the CDR3: TGTGCCAGCTCACCACTCGGGGTGACTGAAGCTTTCTTT. Translating it yields CASSPLGVTEAFF. Full variable domain (outside the CDR3, taken from reference TRBV18 and TRBJ1-1): NAGVMQNPRHLVRRRGQEARLRCSPMKGHSHVYWYRQLPEEGLKFMVYLQKENIIDESGMPKERFSAEFPKEGPSILRIQQVVRGDSAAYFCASSPLGVTEAFFGQGTRLTVV.

The gene calls are TRBV13 and TRBJ2-1, with D perhaps matching TRBD2 (5 bases). The CDR3 covers 15 residues. The V and J ends lost 5 bases and 2 bases respectively, with 13 bases between them. The germline V gene encodes CDR1 PRHDT and CDR2 FYEKMQ (reference sequence). In DNA, the CDR3 is TGTGCCAGCAGCGCCGCCGGGAAAGCCTACAATGAGCAGTTCTTC. Encoded protein: CASSAAGKAYNEQFF.

J is TRBJ2-5 and V is TRBV29-1; TRBD1 matches at 7 bases. This CDR3 contains 14 residues. Germline lookup yields CDR1 SQVTM and CDR2 ANQGSEA. The trim removed 6 bases at V and 2 bases at J, leaving 9 bases unmatched. The CDR3 DNA is TGCAGCGTAGAGAAACCGGGACAGCAAGAGACCCAGTACTTC. Translation gives CSVEKPGQQETQYF.

The rearrangement joins TRBV24-1 to TRBJ1-1, with D perhaps TRBD1 (5 bases). Germline V gives CDR1 KGHDR, CDR2 SFDVKD. Trimming shortened V by 9 bases and J by 1 base, and 20 bases separated the two germline ends. This CDR3 region has 16 residues. The CDR3 spells CATPLLLTDKNTEAFF. The CDR3 region has the DNA TGTGCCACCCCCCTCCTTTTGACAGACAAGAACACTGAAGCTTTCTTT.

This clone came up once. V gene TRBV5-6 combines with J gene TRBJ2-5; no firm D call. V was shortened by 4 bases and J by 3 bases, with 10 bases between the two germline ends. This CDR3 has 13 residues. The germline V gene has CDR1 SGHDT and CDR2 YYEEEE. CDR3 nucleotides: TGTGCCAGCAGCGCGGCCATGGAAGAGACCCAGTACTTC. Translated, it gives CASSAAMEETQYF.

This chain uses TRBV24-1 with TRBJ1-2; unclear D gene. The germline gives CDR1 KGHDR, CDR2 SFDVKD. The CDR3 is 12 amino acids. The V end lost 9 bases, the J end lost 4 bases, and 11 bases lay between the germline ends. The CDR3 nucleotides read TGTGCCACCCCTGGCCCAATCTATGGCTACACCTTC. Its protein product is CATPGPIYGYTF.

The chain couples TRBV5-4 to TRBJ2-1; possibly TRBD2 for D (6 bases). The germline gives CDR1 SGHNT, CDR2 YYREEE (reference sequence). The CDR3 length is 15 residues. V lost 2 bases and J lost 2, with 11 bases in between. CDR3 sequence: CASSLGDSAYNEQFF. CDR3 bases: TGTGCCAGCAGCTTAGGGGACTCGGCCTACAATGAGCAGTTCTTC.

The chain combines TRBV6-5 with TRBJ2-7, with 10 bases matching TRBD1. The CDR3 loop spans 15 amino acids. The V gene's germline CDR1 is MNHEY and CDR2 SVGAGI. Losses at the gene ends were 7 bases for V and 3 bases for J; bases not matched to a gene: 9. The CDR3 nucleotides read TGTGCCAGCAATACCGGGACAGGGGTTGACTACGAGCAGTACTTC. Translating gives CASNTGTGVDYEQYF.

The chain couples TRBV19 to TRBJ2-3; TRBD1 agrees at 10 bases. The trim removed 4 bases at V and 5 bases at J, leaving 6 bases unmatched. The CDR3 is made up of 15 amino acids. Germline lookup yields CDR1 LNHDA and CDR2 SQIVND (reference sequence). The CDR3 bases are TGTGCCAGTAGTACAAGGACAGGGGGTTTAGATACGCAGTATTTT. Amino acids: CASSTRTGGLDTQYF. Supplemented by reference TRBV19 and TRBJ2-3, the full variable domain reads DGGITQSPKYLFRKEGQNVTLSCEQNLNHDAMYWYRQDPGQGLRLIYYSQIVNDFQKGDIAEGYSVSREKKESFPLTVTSAQKNPTAFYLCASSTRTGGLDTQYFGPGTRLTVL.

This clone was seen just once. This sequence joins TRBV10-2 and TRBJ1-5; D possibly corresponds to TRBD1 (6 bases). CDR3 length: 14 residues. V was clipped by 4 bases and J by 2 bases, with 9 bases between them. Germline V lookup: CDR1 WSHSY, CDR2 SAAADI. CDR3 amino acids: CASSAQGGNQPQHF. The CDR3 region has the DNA TGCGCCAGCAGTGCACAGGGTGGCAATCAGCCCCAGCATTTT.

This clone was recorded a few times. The V and J genes are TRBV30 and TRBJ1-2; 7 positions match TRBD1. The J segment lost 8 bases and the V segment lost 2 bases, leaving 8 bases of the junction unmatched. There are 13 residues in the CDR3. CDR1 and CDR2 (germline): GTSNPN, SVGIG (reference sequence). This CDR3 is CAWSLIGQAGYTF. The CDR3 DNA reads as TGTGCCTGGAGTCTCATAGGACAGGCCGGCTACACCTTC.

The V call is TRBV9, the J call TRBJ2-3; D call uncertain. The CDR3 is made up of 13 amino acids. The ends were cut back, 2 bases at V and 8 bases at J, with 12 bases in the middle. The germline gives CDR1 SGDLS, CDR2 YYNGEE. The CDR3 is CASSVTLPGTQYF. CDR3 coding DNA: TGTGCCAGCAGCGTTACCCTACCGGGTACGCAGTATTTT.

V and J are TRBV19 and TRBJ2-3, with 10 bases identical to TRBD1. Germline lookup yields CDR1 LNHDA and CDR2 SQIVND (reference sequence). This CDR3 spans 13 amino acids. V lost 9 bases to trimming and J lost 6 bases; unmatched junction nucleotides: 6. The CDR3 reads CASRDRGSDTQYF. CDR3 nucleotide sequence: TGTGCCAGCCGGGACAGGGGATCCGATACGCAGTATTTT.

This sequence joins TRBV6-5 and TRBJ2-7; D is perhaps TRBD1 (5 bases). V was clipped by 7 bases and J by 4 bases, with 17 bases between them. CDR1 and CDR2 from the germline V gene are MNHEY and SVGAGI. This CDR3 region has 14 residues. The CDR3 DNA is TGTGCCAGCACCGATAGAGGACATGCTTACGAGCAGTACTTC. Translation: CASTDRGHAYEQYF.

This clone was seen just once. V gene TRBV6-5 combines with J gene TRBJ2-5; D is perhaps TRBD1 (6 bases). The CDR3 sequence is 13 residues long. Germline assignment: CDR1 MNHEY and CDR2 SVGAGI. V was shortened by 6 bases and J by 1 base, with 9 bases between the two germline ends. CDR3 in DNA: TGTGCCAGCAGACAGGGCATCCAAGAGACCCAGTACTTC. Translation: CASRQGIQETQYF.

This chain connects TRBV5-5 to TRBJ1-5; D unresolved. The CDR3 is 15 residues long. Germline V gives CDR1 SGHKS, CDR2 YYEKEE (reference sequence). Trimming took off 2 bases at V and 8 bases at J, with 17 bases between the two ends. The CDR3 region is CASSFGAGLWEPQHF. CDR3 in DNA: TGTGCCAGCAGCTTCGGCGCAGGATTATGGGAGCCCCAGCATTTT.

CDR3 sequence: CASSFVMNTEAFF. The CDR3 bases are TGTGCCAGTAGTTTCGTTATGAACACTGAAGCTTTCTTT. The chain employs TRBV19 and TRBJ1-1; D remains ambiguous. This CDR3 contains 13 residues. CDR1 is LNHDA, CDR2 SQIVND, per germline (reference sequence). V was pared by 5 bases and J by 0 bases, with 7 bases between. Filled out from reference TRBV19 and TRBJ1-1, the complete variable domain reads DGGITQSPKYLFRKEGQNVTLSCEQNLNHDAMYWYRQDPGQGLRLIYYSQIVNDFQKGDIAEGYSVSREKKESFPLTVTSAQKNPTAFYLCASSFVMNTEAFFGQGTRLTVV.

The J gene is TRBJ2-1, the V gene TRBV5-4; D call uncertain. Germline CDR1 SGHNT, CDR2 YYREEE (reference sequence). Trimming removed 0 bases from V and 0 bases from J, with 7 bases in between. The CDR3 is 15 residues long. In nucleotides, the CDR3 is TGTGCCAGCAGCTTGGGTTTTAACTCCTACAATGAGCAGTTCTTC. Translated, it gives CASSLGFNSYNEQFF.

The gene calls are TRBV18 and TRBJ2-7; 8 nucleotides line up with TRBD2. Losses at the gene ends were 3 bases for V and 4 bases for J; bases not matched to a gene: 11. CDR1 is KGHSH and CDR2 is LQKENI in the germline V gene. CDR3 length: 16 amino acids. Here the CDR3 DNA reads TGTGCCAGCTCACCCCAGGGTAGCGGGATGGCTTACGAGCAGTACTTC. Translation gives CASSPQGSGMAYEQYF. Using reference TRBV18 and TRBJ2-7 for the parts outside the CDR3, the full variable domain is NAGVMQNPRHLVRRRGQEARLRCSPMKGHSHVYWYRQLPEEGLKFMVYLQKENIIDESGMPKERFSAEFPKEGPSILRIQQVVRGDSAAYFCASSPQGSGMAYEQYFGPGTRLTVT.

This CDR3 is CASSLGLNEQFF. The CDR3 DNA reads TGTGCCAGCAGCTTAGGCCTCAATGAGCAGTTCTTC. The chain links TRBV13 to TRBJ2-1; unclear D gene. The germline V gene has CDR1 PRHDT and CDR2 FYEKMQ (reference sequence). There are 12 residues in the CDR3. Trimming stripped 0 bases from V and 6 bases from J, with 3 bases between.

V and J are TRBV30 and TRBJ1-2; unclear D gene. Trimming cost V 1 base and J 4 bases, with 10 bases left between them. This CDR3 is built from 13 residues. CDR1 and CDR2 (germline): GTSNPN, SVGIG (reference sequence). In DNA, the CDR3 is TGTGCCTGGAGTGCCCCGCCGGGCTATGGCTACACCTTC. As protein: CAWSAPPGYGYTF.

The chain recombines TRBV2 with TRBJ1-5; D gene unclear. The CDR3 is 13 amino acids. The germline V and J ends were trimmed by 1 base and 7 bases, with 8 bases remaining between them. Germline V gene data show CDR1 as SNHLY and CDR2 as FYNNEI. The DNA for the CDR3 is TGTGCCAGCAGTGAAGTAGGAGTCCAGCCCCAGCATTTT. Its translation is CASSEVGVQPQHF. Variable domain in full (rest from reference TRBV2 and TRBJ1-5): EPEVTQTPSHQVTQMGQEVILRCVPISNHLYFYWYRQILGQKVEFLVSFYNNEISEKSEIFDDQFSVERPDGSNFTLKIRSTKLEDSAMYFCASSEVGVQPQHFGDGTRLSIL.